This T cell receptor (beta chain) came from a study of early T cells in non-severe SARS-CoV-2 infection. Study-level background: From unsorted whole blood, bulk RNA was sequenced, and the chains remained unpaired.

Study conclusions and caveats: Clonotype matching in VDJdb favored anti-spike CD8 responses and did not capture private and CD4 specificities.

Unique molecular identifiers were attached to individual cDNA molecules. TCRdb re-called the 5' RACE reads with MiXCR, one entry per CDR3 protein. The data show tens of thousands of distinct CDR3 sequences, roughly 6.8% seen once. This clonotype was seen at least ten times. Its target is not known. The sequence derives from an adult who was a healthcare worker with PCR-confirmed SARS-CoV-2 infection or an uninfected control (not recorded which). The sample consisted of whole blood, taken at baseline.

The CDR3 DNA sequence: TGTGCCAGCAGCTCCCGGGACAACGCCCAAGAGACCCAGTACTTC. This translates into CASSSRDNAQETQYF. The chain employs TRBV7-6 and TRBJ2-5, with D maybe TRBD1 (6 bases). The CDR3 is 15 residues long. Trimming removed 4 bases at V and 1 base at J, with 13 bases between. Germline-derived CDR1 and CDR2 are SGHVS and FNYEAQ.